These T cell receptor beta chains were read from a single sample in a study of blood T cell repertoires in COVID-19. The assay was immunoSEQ multiplex PCR, and TCRdb's table has in-frame clones only and misses some. Of roughly 380,000 clones listed, about 91% are singletons. Sequenced sample: peripheral blood. Receptors originate from a woman in her thirties or forties with COVID-19, enrolled during active disease. Each CDR3 is given with its conserved first and last residue. Fields, in order: V gene, J gene, clone size, D gene, CDR3 protein, CDR3 DNA. D genes are given only for firm matches. Clone size is given for some rows only: seen once, a few or many times, or a class if the clone is expanded.

v_call: TRBV7-6; j_call: TRBJ1-1; clone_size: once; d_call: NA; cdr3_aa: CASSLTPAKDTEAFF; cdr3_nt: TGTGCCAGCAGCTTGACACCAGCTAAAGACACTGAAGCTTTCTTT
v_call: TRBV3-1/TRBV3-2; j_call: TRBJ2-5; clone_size: NA; d_call: TRBD1; cdr3_aa: CASSLGTGQETQYF; cdr3_nt: TGTGCCAGCAGCCTTGGGACAGGACAAGAGACCCAGTACTTC
v_call: TRBV27; j_call: TRBJ2-5; clone_size: NA; d_call: NA; cdr3_aa: CASSLGGRQETQYF; cdr3_nt: TGTGCCAGCAGTCTTGGAGGCCGACAAGAGACCCAGTACTTC
v_call: TRBV4-1; j_call: TRBJ2-2; clone_size: NA; d_call: NA; cdr3_aa: CASSPREDTGELFF; cdr3_nt: TGCGCCAGCAGCCCTCGGGAAGACACCGGGGAGCTGTTTTTT
v_call: TRBV12-3/TRBV12-4; j_call: TRBJ1-1; clone_size: NA; d_call: NA; cdr3_aa: CASSQGPQQAFF; cdr3_nt: TGTGCCAGCAGTCAGGGCCCGCAACAAGCTTTCTTT
v_call: TRBV4-3; j_call: TRBJ2-7; clone_size: NA; d_call: TRBD1; cdr3_aa: CASSQDPGQGYEQYF; cdr3_nt: TGCGCCAGCAGCCAAGATCCAGGACAGGGCTACGAGCAGTACTTC
v_call: TRBV28; j_call: TRBJ1-5; clone_size: NA; d_call: NA; cdr3_aa: CASSPSGAHYQPQHF; cdr3_nt: TGTGCCAGCAGTCCAAGCGGAGCCCACTATCAGCCCCAGCATTTT
v_call: TRBV7-2; j_call: TRBJ2-7; clone_size: NA; d_call: TRBD2; cdr3_aa: CASSPFERTSGGTYEQYF; cdr3_nt: TGTGCCAGCAGCCCATTTGAGAGAACTAGCGGGGGGACCTACGAGCAGTACTTC
v_call: TRBV5-5; j_call: TRBJ2-7; clone_size: NA; d_call: TRBD2; cdr3_aa: CASSAGGAGGPLSYEQYF; cdr3_nt: TGTGCCAGCAGCGCAGGGGGAGCGGGGGGGCCCCTCTCCTACGAGCAGTACTTC
v_call: TRBV5-1; j_call: TRBJ2-7; clone_size: NA; d_call: TRBD1; cdr3_aa: CASSLGPLTGGIDEQYF; cdr3_nt: TGCGCCAGCAGCTTAGGCCCCCTCACAGGGGGCATCGACGAGCAGTACTTC